One and the same sample provided the 10 T cell receptor beta chains below, sequenced in a study of CD4 T cells in relation to SARS-CoV-2 and coronaviruses. These TCRs are of unknown antigen specificity. The unexposed donors gave CD4+ T cells in 2011-2018, prior to COVID-19. The cells were cultured for 9 to 11 days before CD4+ T cells were isolated. Method: immunoSEQ multiplex PCR; TCRdb's copy keeps in-frame clones and lacks some. Of about 25,000 clones listed, around 78% were seen once; the top ten hold more than 11%. The sample comprised CD4+ T cells from PBMCs, cultured in vitro. Receptors originate from a human donor in good health.

This clone was seen just once. This rearrangement joins TRBV19 to TRBJ2-1; 9 bases map to TRBD2. Looked up from germline, CDR1 is LNHDA and CDR2 is SQIVND (reference sequence). V dropped 5 bases and J dropped 3; count of bases not matched to a gene: 5. The length of the CDR3 is 15 residues. Here the CDR3 reads CASSRTSEIYNEQFF. The DNA of the CDR3 is TGTGCCAGTAGTCGGACTAGCGAGATCTACAATGAGCAGTTCTTC. Supplemented by reference TRBV19 and TRBJ2-1, the full variable domain reads DGGITQSPKYLFRKEGQNVTLSCEQNLNHDAMYWYRQDPGQGLRLIYYSQIVNDFQKGDIAEGYSVSREKKESFPLTVTSAQKNPTAFYLCASSRTSEIYNEQFFGPGTRLTVL.

This rearrangement joins TRBV19 to TRBJ2-1; tentatively, D is TRBD2 (5 bases). With 1 base removed from V and 8 bases from J, the gap between germline ends came to 9 bases. The CDR3 consists of 13 residues. Germline V gene data show CDR1 as LNHDA and CDR2 as SQIVND (reference sequence). CDR3 bases: TGTGCCAGTAGTATAGGCCTAGCTGATGAGCAGTTCTTC. Translating it yields CASSIGLADEQFF.

This clone was detected a few times. The chain couples TRBV5-4 to TRBJ1-2; TRBD1 matches 7 bases. Looked up from germline, CDR1 is SGHNT and CDR2 is YYREEE (reference sequence). This CDR3 has 17 amino acids. V lost 4 bases and J lost 0; bases outside the gene matches: 12. The CDR3 here is CASSGRDGTATNYGYTF. In DNA form, the CDR3 reads TGTGCCAGCAGCGGCCGCGACGGGACAGCTACTAACTATGGCTACACCTTC.

J is TRBJ2-2 and V is TRBV6-5; D possibly corresponds to TRBD1 (5 bases). Germline V gene data show CDR1 as MNHEY and CDR2 as SVGAGI. V was pared by 8 bases and J by 4 bases, with 14 bases between. The CDR3 is made up of 14 amino acids. CDR3 region: CASLPQGATGELFF. The CDR3 DNA is TGTGCCAGCCTTCCCCAGGGTGCCACCGGGGAGCTGTTTTTT.

The CDR3 sequence: CATSDLNNEQFF. DNA of the CDR3: TGTGCCACCAGTGATCTTAACAATGAGCAGTTCTTC. This chain connects TRBV24-1 to TRBJ2-1; D remains ambiguous. The V gene's germline CDR1 is KGHDR and CDR2 SFDVKD. The CDR3 totals 12 residues. V lost 3 bases to trimming and J lost 5 bases, with 4 bases between them.

This clone was observed a few times. The gene calls are TRBV19 and TRBJ2-2, with 10 bases that match TRBD2. The CDR3 is 16 residues long. Trimming took 3 bases from V and 4 from J; bases not matched to a gene: 5. The germline CDR1 and CDR2 sequences are LNHDA and SQIVND (reference sequence). CDR3 amino acids: CASSIISSGSTGELFF. The CDR3 nucleotides read TGTGCCAGTAGTATCATCTCTAGCGGGAGCACCGGGGAGCTGTTTTTT.

A single count supports this clone. The chain is built from TRBV9 and TRBJ2-5; D unclear. Deletions cut 2 bases from V and 2 bases from J, with 7 bases between. The CDR3 is 13 amino acids. Germline V lookup: CDR1 SGDLS, CDR2 YYNGEE. CDR3 sequence reads: CASSVRSQETQYF. The CDR3 coding sequence is TGTGCCAGCAGCGTCCGGTCTCAAGAGACCCAGTACTTC.

The rearrangement joins TRBV20-1 to TRBJ2-1, with D unresolved. CDR3 length equals 10 residues. V lost 5 bases and J 8 bases, leaving 7 bases between the germline ends. From germline, CDR1 is DFQATT and CDR2 SNEGSKA (reference sequence). CDR3 sequence: CSAAQYEQFF. In DNA, the CDR3 is TGCAGTGCTGCACAGTATGAGCAGTTCTTC.

J is TRBJ1-2 and V is TRBV24-1; 9 positions agree with TRBD1. The germline V gene has CDR1 KGHDR and CDR2 SFDVKD. The CDR3 contains 17 residues. Trimming at V came to 3 bases and at J to 7 bases, leaving 14 bases not matched to a gene. DNA for the CDR3: TGTGCCACCAGTGATAACGACGGGGACAGGGAGTTGGGTGGCTACACCTTC. Amino acid sequence: CATSDNDGDRELGGYTF.

The rearrangement joins TRBV2 to TRBJ1-5; D uncertain. CDR1 and CDR2 from the germline V gene are SNHLY and FYNNEI. The ends were cut back, 4 bases at V and 4 bases at J, with 11 bases in the middle. The CDR3 consists of 14 residues. The CDR3 coding sequence is TGTGCCAGCAGTGTGGACGGATTAAATCAGCCCCAGCATTTT. Translated: CASSVDGLNQPQHF.